Described below is a single T cell receptor (beta chain) sequence and its context. What antigen it recognizes has not been identified. One base away there is no much larger clone; base qualities are not given. After removal of 3 bases from V and 8 bases from J, the junction retains 3 bases not matched to a gene. Sequences SGHDN (CDR1) and FVKESK (CDR2) are obtained from the germline V gene. The CDR3 runs 13 residues from the cysteine to the phenylalanine. CDR3 DNA only is kept here, 39 bases in frame from base 1. For the CD8 naive samples, CD45RO-negative cells were positively selected for CCR7, yielding a CD45RA+CCR7+ population from which TemRA cells were excluded. Donors were healthy HIV-negative adults with no recently reported acute infections or vaccinations. Every donor was a Caucasian adult living in Nashville, Tennessee, USA. Blood was collected by leukapheresis, and PBMCs were isolated by Ficoll-Histopaque density gradient centrifugation and then cryopreserved in liquid nitrogen vapor phase. Analytical flow cytometry was used to check the purity and quantity of every magnetically sorted T cell population. Genomic DNA was isolated from every sorted fraction and measured by UV absorbance on a Nanodrop 2000c.

This specimen belongs to a study of shared clonotypes between healthy human individuals (TCRdb year 2020). About the full investigation: A few men and a couple of women, aged 18 to 49 years, made up the cohort. Libraries were prepared and TCR repertoires were sequenced by different laboratories using diverse techniques, in order to increase sequencing depth and limit assay-specific biases. Leukapheresis yielded between about 0.85 and 9.5 billion PBMCs per donor. The study deeply sequenced blood TCR repertoires of about five healthy adults to estimate repertoire size and the extent of clonotype sharing between individuals. For each donor, three plates each were used for CD4 naive and CD4 memory, two plates were used for CD8 naive, and one plate was used for CD8 memory.

Here is what the overall study found, with its caveats: When a handful of donors were compared, the shared fraction of clonotypes was 5% to 6.5% for naive CD4, around 3.6% for naive CD8, 2.3% for memory CD4, and less than 0.45% for memory CD8. The genetic and exposure-history diversity represented was limited by the small number of donors. Pairwise subsampling indicated that sequencing depth was expected to affect the degree of clonotype sharing among donors. Rarefaction of sorted-subset datasets indicated incomplete sequencing despite the large sequencing depth. Higher generation probabilities were observed for clonotypes shared by all four sorted-subset donors than for non-shared clonotypes. Sampling was limited to blood, and TCR repertoires in tissue likely differ from TCR repertoires in blood. Naive subsets generally had larger estimated clonotype richness than memory subsets did.

Using the deep immunoSEQ assay, TCR CDR3 regions were amplified from genomic DNA by multiplex PCR. Genomic DNA extracted from each cell subset was distributed evenly over all wells of several immunoSEQ 96-well plates, and each plate served as one replicate. Each replicate PCR for sorted subsets received 200 ng genomic DNA, equal to roughly 30,000 T cell genomes. The purified libraries were quantified using a Qubit 3.0 fluorometer, sized with a Bioanalyzer 2100, and then quantified again using the KAPA Library Quantification kit. Each immunoSEQ 96-well plate was sequenced on its own single-read 150-cycle Illumina NextSeq 550 flow cell. The published analysis was carried out like this. The immunoSEQ output contained only junctional sequences without quality scores, so filtering could not match that applied to full-length reads. To assign V/J genes and CDR3, sequences were annotated using PyIR, a Python wrapper for IgBLAST v1.9, with IMGT germline references. Reads were filtered out if the reads had weak V/J assignments (E-value above 1e-6), no CDR3, stop codons, out-of-frame junctions, or ambiguous translated residues. V3J clonotypes were defined as sequences sharing the same inferred V gene, J gene, and CDR3 amino acid sequence. Percentage overlap between repertoires was calculated by dividing the number of shared unique clonotypes by the size of the smaller repertoire. Repertoire richness was assessed with RTK rarefaction, the Chao1 estimator, and Recon v2.1 estimates of unobserved clonotypes. For all TCRbeta clonotypes obtained by the gDNA method from a handful of donors, generation probabilities were computed with OLGA. The table was pulled from immuneACCESS by TCRdb, which kept in-frame rearrangements only. Such tables lose some clones; where checked, under half of the loss comes from unresolved V genes, and the rest has no known cause. D and trimming come from the DNA, and the V and J calls and clone size come from that table. The sample table records some 2.1 million clones; about 93% of these occur just once. More than 1.5% of the sample rests with the top ten.

Sequenced: naive CD8+ T cells from PBMCs. This sample's cell subset or site label indicates: CD45RA+CCR7+. This TCR derives from a man between 18 and 29 years old in good health. Some clones in this sample may be carry-over from other donors' samples. This chain joins TRBV14 to TRBJ1-2; the junction holds 10 bases that match TRBD1. In nucleotide form, the sequence is TGTGCCAGCAGCCACGGGACAGGGGAAGGCTACACCTTC. Its protein reads: CASSHGTGEGYTF.